This TCR beta chain was recovered during a study of shared clonotypes between healthy human individuals. Notes on the study in general: A reduction in generation probabilities was seen for non-shared clonotypes relative to those shared by all four donors.

Recent vaccinations or acute infections were absent in the healthy HIV-negative adult donors. A split of CD4+ cells into CD45RA+ naive and CD45RA-negative memory subsets was performed. Germline V gene lookup returns CDR1 SQVTM and CDR2 ANQGSEA. The CDR3 consists of 14 residues. V lost 5 bases to trimming and J lost 2 bases, with 13 bases between them. It was across several immunoSEQ plates that each subset's genomic DNA was evenly split. Repertoires were generated with immunoSEQ multiplex PCR, while TCRdb's copy carries only in-frame clones and drops some. The repertoire holds about 2.4 million clones, with more than 90% as singletons. A note on this clone: Its target is unknown.

This chain joins TRBV29-1 and TRBJ2-4, with a weak D call TRBD1 (6 bases). Sequenced sample: naive CD4+ T cells sorted from blood. Subset indicated: CD45RA+ positively selected. The receptor comes from a man aged 18-30 years in good health. CDR3 DNA sequence: TGCAGCGTTCTCGGGACATTCTCCAAAAACATTCAGTACTTC. Translation gives CSVLGTFSKNIQYF. Supplemented by reference TRBV29-1 and TRBJ2-4, the full variable domain reads SAVISQKPSRDICQRGTSLTIQCQVDSQVTMMFWYRQQPGQSLTLIATANQGSEATYESGFVIDKFPISRPNLTFSTLTVSNMSPEDSSIYLCSVLGTFSKNIQYFGAGTRLSVL.